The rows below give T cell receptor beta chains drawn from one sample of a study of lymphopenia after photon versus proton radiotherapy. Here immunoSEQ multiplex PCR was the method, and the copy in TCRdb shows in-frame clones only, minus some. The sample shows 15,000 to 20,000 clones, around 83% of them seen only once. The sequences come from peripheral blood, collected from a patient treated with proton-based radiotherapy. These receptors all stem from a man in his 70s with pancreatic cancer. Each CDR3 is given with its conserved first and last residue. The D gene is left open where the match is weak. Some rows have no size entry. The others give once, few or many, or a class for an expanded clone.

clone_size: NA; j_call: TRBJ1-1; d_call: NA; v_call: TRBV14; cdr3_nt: TGTGCCAGCAGCCAAGTACGGAACACTGAAGCTTTCTTT; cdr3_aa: CASSQVRNTEAFF
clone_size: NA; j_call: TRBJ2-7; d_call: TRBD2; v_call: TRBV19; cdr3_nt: TGTGCCAGTAGGCTTTCGCGGGAGGTTACCTACGAGCAGTACTTC; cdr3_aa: CASRLSREVTYEQYF
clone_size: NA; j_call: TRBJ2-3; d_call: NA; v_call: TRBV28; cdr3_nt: TGTGCCAGCAGTTTGGCCAGTACTAGCACAGATACGCAGTATTTT; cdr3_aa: CASSLASTSTDTQYF
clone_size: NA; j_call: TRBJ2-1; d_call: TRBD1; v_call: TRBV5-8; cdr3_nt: TGTGCCAGCAGCGCGGGACAGGGCCCGGGAAATGAGCAGTTCTTC; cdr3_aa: CASSAGQGPGNEQFF
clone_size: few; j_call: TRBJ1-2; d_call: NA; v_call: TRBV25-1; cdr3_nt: TGTGCCAGCAGTGAACGAGGGGGTGAAGGCTACACCTTC; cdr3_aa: CASSERGGEGYTF
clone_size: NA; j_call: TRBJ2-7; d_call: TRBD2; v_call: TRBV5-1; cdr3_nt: TGCGCCAGCAGCCGAAGGCCTAGCGGAGACGAGCAGTACTTC; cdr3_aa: CASSRRPSGDEQYF
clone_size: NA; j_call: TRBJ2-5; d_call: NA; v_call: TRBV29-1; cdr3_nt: TGCAGCGTTATTGGGAATGGAGGACAAGAGACCCAGTACTTC; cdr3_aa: CSVIGNGGQETQYF
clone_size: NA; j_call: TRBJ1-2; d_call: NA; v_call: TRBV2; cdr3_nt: TGTGCCAGCAGGGAAAATGGAGCCTATGGCTACACCTTC; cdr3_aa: CASRENGAYGYTF
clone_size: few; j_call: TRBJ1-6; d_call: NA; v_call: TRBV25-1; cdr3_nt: TGTGCCAGCAGTGAGGGTAGTTCACCCCTCCACTTT; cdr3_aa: CASSEGSSPLHF
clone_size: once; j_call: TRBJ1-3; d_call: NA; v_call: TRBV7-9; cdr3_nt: TGTGCCAGCAGCCTATCTCTTAGCACCATATATTTT; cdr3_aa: CASSLSLSTIYF
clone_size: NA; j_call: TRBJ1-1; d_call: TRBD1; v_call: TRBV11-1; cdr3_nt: TGTGCCAGCAGCTTCGGGACAGTGAACACTGAAGCTTTCTTT; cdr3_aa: CASSFGTVNTEAFF
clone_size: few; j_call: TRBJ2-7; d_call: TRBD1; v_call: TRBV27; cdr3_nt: TGTGCCAGCAGTTTCCGGGACAGGGGAGGCGAGCAGTACTTC; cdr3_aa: CASSFRDRGGEQYF
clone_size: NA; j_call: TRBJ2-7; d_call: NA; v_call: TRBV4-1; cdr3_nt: TGCGCCAGCAGCCCCCAGGGGCGGGGCAGGTACGAGCAGTACTTC; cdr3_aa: CASSPQGRGRYEQYF
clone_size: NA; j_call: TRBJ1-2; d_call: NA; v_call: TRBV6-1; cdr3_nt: TGTGCCAGCAGCCCGGGGCCGGATTATGGCTACACCTTC; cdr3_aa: CASSPGPDYGYTF
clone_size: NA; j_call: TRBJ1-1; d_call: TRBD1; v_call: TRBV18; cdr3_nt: TGTGCCAGCTCGTTAACCCGGGACAGGGCAACTGAAGCTTTCTTT; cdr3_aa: CASSLTRDRATEAFF
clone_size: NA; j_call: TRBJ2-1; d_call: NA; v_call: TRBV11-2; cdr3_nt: TGTGCCAGCAGCTTAGGAGTGCGGACGAATGAGCAGTTCTTC; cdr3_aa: CASSLGVRTNEQFF
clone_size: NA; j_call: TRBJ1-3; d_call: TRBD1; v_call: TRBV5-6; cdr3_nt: TGTGCCAGCAGCTCGGACAGGGGGAATGGAAACACCATATATTTT; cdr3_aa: CASSSDRGNGNTIYF
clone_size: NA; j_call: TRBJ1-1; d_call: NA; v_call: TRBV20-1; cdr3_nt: TGCAGTGCTAGATTTCACAGGGAGGCTTTCTTT; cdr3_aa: CSARFHREAFF
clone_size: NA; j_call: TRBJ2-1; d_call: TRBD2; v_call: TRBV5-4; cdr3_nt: TGTGCCAGCAGCCGACCTAGAGCGGGAGCCTACAATGAGCAGTTCTTC; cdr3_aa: CASSRPRAGAYNEQFF
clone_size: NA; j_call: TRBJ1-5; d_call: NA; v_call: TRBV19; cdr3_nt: TGTGCCAGTACCGATAGGGGTGGGGGGGGTTTGAATCAGCCCCAGCATTTT; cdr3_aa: CASTDRGGGGLNQPQHF
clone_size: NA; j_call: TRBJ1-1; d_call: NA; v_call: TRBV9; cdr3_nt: TGTGCCAGCAGCGATGGGGAGAACACTGAAGCTTTCTTT; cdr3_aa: CASSDGENTEAFF
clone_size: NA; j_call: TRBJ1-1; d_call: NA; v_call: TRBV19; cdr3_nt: TGTGCCAGTAGTGGGGGACGGACGAACACTGAAGCTTTCTTT; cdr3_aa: CASSGGRTNTEAFF
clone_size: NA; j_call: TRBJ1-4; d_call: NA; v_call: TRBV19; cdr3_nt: TGTGCCAGTAGTATAGGTGGACAAAGTGAAAAACTGTTTTTT; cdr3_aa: CASSIGGQSEKLFF
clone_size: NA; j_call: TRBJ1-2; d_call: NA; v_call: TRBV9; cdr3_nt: TGTGCCAGCAGCGCGAACATTGACGCTAACTATGGCTACACCTTC; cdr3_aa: CASSANIDANYGYTF
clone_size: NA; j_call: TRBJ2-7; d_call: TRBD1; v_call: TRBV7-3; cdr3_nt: TGTGCCAGCAGCTTAGACGGAGCAGGGGGCAACGAGCAGTACTTC; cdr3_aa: CASSLDGAGGNEQYF
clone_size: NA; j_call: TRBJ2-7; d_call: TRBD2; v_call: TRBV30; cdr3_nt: TGTGCCTGGAGTTGGCGGAGGAGCGGGGGGCAAACCTACGAGCAGTACTTC; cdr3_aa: CAWSWRRSGGQTYEQYF
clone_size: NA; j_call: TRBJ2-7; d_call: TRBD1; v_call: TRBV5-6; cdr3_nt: TGTGCCAGCAGCGCGGGACAGGACTCCTACGAGCAGTACTTC; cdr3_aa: CASSAGQDSYEQYF
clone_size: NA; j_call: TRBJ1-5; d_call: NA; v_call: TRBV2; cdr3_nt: TGTGCCAGCCGCAGCCCCCTCACCGGGACACCAGATCAGCCCCAGCATTTT; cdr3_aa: CASRSPLTGTPDQPQHF
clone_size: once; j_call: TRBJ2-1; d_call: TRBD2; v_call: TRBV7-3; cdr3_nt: TGTGCCAGCAGCTTAGAGCGGGAGACGTACAATGAGCAGTTCTTC; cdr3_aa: CASSLERETYNEQFF
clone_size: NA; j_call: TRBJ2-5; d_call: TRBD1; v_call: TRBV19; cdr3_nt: TGTGCCAGTAATGACCCGGACAGGGAAGAGACCCAGTACTTC; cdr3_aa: CASNDPDREETQYF
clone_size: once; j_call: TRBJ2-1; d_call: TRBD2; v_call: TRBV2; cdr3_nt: TGTGCCAGCAGTGAAATCGGGGGGAGCTACAATGAGCAGTTCTTC; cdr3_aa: CASSEIGGSYNEQFF
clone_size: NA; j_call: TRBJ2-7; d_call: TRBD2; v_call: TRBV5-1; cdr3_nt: TGCGCCAGCAGCCTCAGCGGGAGTATTTCCTACGAGCAGTACTTC; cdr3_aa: CASSLSGSISYEQYF
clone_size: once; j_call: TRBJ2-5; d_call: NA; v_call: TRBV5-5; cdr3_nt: TGTGCCAGCAGCTTGGAGTCGCCCCGGGAGACCCAGTACTTC; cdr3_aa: CASSLESPRETQYF
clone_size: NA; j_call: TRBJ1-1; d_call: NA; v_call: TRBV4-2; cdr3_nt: TGTGCCAGCAGCGCATACAGGGTAATGAACACTGAAGCTTTCTTT; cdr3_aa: CASSAYRVMNTEAFF
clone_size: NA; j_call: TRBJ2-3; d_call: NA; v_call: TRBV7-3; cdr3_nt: TGTGCCAGCAGCTTAACGATCGGGTTCACAGATACGCAGTATTTT; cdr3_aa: CASSLTIGFTDTQYF
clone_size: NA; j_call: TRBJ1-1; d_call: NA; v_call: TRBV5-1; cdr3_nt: TGCGCCAGCAGCGAAGTGGGGGGCGAAGCTTTCTTT; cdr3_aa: CASSEVGGEAFF
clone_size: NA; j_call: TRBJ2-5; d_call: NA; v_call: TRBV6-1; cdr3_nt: TGTGCCAGCAGTGCCGCCGGGACCGGTAATCAAGAGACCCAGTACTTC; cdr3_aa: CASSAAGTGNQETQYF
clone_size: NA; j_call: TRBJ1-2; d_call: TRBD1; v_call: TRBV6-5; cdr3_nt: TGTGCCAGCAAACTGAAGGACAGGGACAACTATGGCTACACCTTC; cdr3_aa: CASKLKDRDNYGYTF
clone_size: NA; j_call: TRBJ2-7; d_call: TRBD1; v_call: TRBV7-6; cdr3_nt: TGTGCCAGCAGCTTGCGGACAGGGGGGTTCTACGAGCAGTACTTC; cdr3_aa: CASSLRTGGFYEQYF
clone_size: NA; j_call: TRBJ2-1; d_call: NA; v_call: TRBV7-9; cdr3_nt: TGTGCCAGCAGCTTAGCGTCTCGTCTGGACGCTGAGCAGTTCTTC; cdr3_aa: CASSLASRLDAEQFF
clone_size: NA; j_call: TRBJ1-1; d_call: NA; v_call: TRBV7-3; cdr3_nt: TGTGCCAGCAGCCCGAGCGCGGGGGGAAGAACTGAAGCTTTCTTT; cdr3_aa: CASSPSAGGRTEAFF
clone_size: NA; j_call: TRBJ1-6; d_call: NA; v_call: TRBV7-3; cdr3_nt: TGTGCCAGCAGCTTAGCAGGGGCATCCTATAATTCACCCCTCCACTTT; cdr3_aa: CASSLAGASYNSPLHF
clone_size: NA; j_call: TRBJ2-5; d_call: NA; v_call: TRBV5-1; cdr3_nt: TGCGCCAGCAGCTCCCCGGGCGGGTGGGAGACCCAGTACTTC; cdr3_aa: CASSSPGGWETQYF
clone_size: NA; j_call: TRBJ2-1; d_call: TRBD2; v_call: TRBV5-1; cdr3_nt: TGCGCCAGCAGCTTGGTTAGCGGGAGCTCCTACAATGAGCAGTTCTTC; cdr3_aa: CASSLVSGSSYNEQFF
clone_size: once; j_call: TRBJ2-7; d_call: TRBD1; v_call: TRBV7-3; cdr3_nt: TGTGCCAGCAGCTCAAATCCGGGACAGGCCTACGAGCAGTACTTC; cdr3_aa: CASSSNPGQAYEQYF
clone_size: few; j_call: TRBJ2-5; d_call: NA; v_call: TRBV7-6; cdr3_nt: TGTGCCAGCAGCTTCACTCGGGAAGGGACCCAGTACTTC; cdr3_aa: CASSFTREGTQYF
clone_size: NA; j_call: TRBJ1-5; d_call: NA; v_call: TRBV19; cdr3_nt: TGTGCCAGTAGTTTACCAGACCGAAATAGCAATCAGCCCCAGCATTTT; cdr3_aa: CASSLPDRNSNQPQHF
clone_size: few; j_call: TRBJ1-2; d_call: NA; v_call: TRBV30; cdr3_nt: TGTGCCTGGAGTGGACAGGTGTATGGTACTGGCTACACCTTC; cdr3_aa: CAWSGQVYGTGYTF
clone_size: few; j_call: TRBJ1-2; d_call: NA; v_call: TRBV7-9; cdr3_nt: TGTGCCAGCAGCTTAGATAGCAGGGCTAGCGGCTACACCTTC; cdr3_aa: CASSLDSRASGYTF
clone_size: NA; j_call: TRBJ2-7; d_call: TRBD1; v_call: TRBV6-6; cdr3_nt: TGTGCCAGCAGTTTACCGACAGGGGGTTACGAGCAGTACTTC; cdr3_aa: CASSLPTGGYEQYF